Below, 25 T cell receptor beta chains from the same sample are listed, as sequenced in a study of shared clonotypes between healthy human individuals. The assay was immunoSEQ multiplex PCR, and TCRdb's table has in-frame clones only and misses some. The table has some 2,500,000 clones, 85% to 95% seen once. The sequenced material came from naive CD4+ T cells from PBMCs. Subset described: CD45RA+ positively selected. The receptors stem from a man between 18 and 29 years old in good health. Some clones in this sample may be carry-over from other donors' samples.

This clone showed up just once. The V call is TRBV5-1, the J call TRBJ2-7; TRBD1 aligns across 7 bases. This CDR3 is 15 amino acids long. The ends lost 0 bases at V and 2 bases at J; junction bases unmatched: 5. Germline V gene sequence: CDR1 SGHRS, CDR2 YFSETQ. The CDR3 nucleotides are TGCGCCAGCAGCTTGGGGGACAGACTAACCTACGAGCAGTACTTC. The encoded protein is CASSLGDRLTYEQYF.

V usage is TRBV6-5 and J usage is TRBJ2-7; 7 bases fit TRBD1. Germline V gene lookup returns CDR1 MNHEY and CDR2 SVGAGI. The CDR3 loop spans 15 amino acids. Unmatched junction bases numbered 10, after V lost 6 bases and J lost 2 bases. For the CDR3, the DNA is TGTGCCAGCAGGGGCCGGACAGGTAGCGCCTACGAGCAGTACTTC. Translated, it gives CASRGRTGSAYEQYF.

The V call is TRBV4-1, the J call TRBJ2-7, with D perhaps given as TRBD1 or TRBD2 (5 bases each). The ends were cut back, 0 bases at V and 7 bases at J, with 10 bases in the middle. The CDR3 is 13 amino acids. Germline V gene sequence: CDR1 MGHRA, CDR2 YSYEKL. CDR3 sequence reads: CASSQDLWGEQYF. The CDR3 DNA reads TGCGCCAGCAGCCAAGATCTTTGGGGGGAGCAGTACTTC.

This clone was seen just once. The chain is built from TRBV10-3 and TRBJ2-5; maybe TRBD1 (5 bases). This CDR3 has 14 amino acids. V was cut by 6 bases and J by 1 base, with 12 bases left in between. Germline V gene data show CDR1 as ENHRY and CDR2 as SYGVKD. CDR3 in amino acids: CAISDRKSQETQYF. For the CDR3, the DNA is TGTGCCATCAGCGACAGAAAAAGCCAAGAGACCCAGTACTTC.

The chain uses TRBV7-2 and TRBJ2-3; the match to TRBD2 covers 11 bases. Germline V gives CDR1 SGHTA, CDR2 FQGNSA. The CDR3 sequence is 17 residues long. The junction had 8 bases not matched to a gene; V was cut back by 5 bases and J by 1 base. The CDR3 DNA is TGTGCCAGCAGCCCGCTAGCGGGAGGATGGGGCACAGATACGCAGTATTTT. It translates to CASSPLAGGWGTDTQYF.

On this clone: Other DNA variants within this sample encode the same CDR3. The chain carries TRBV7-9 and TRBJ1-4; tentative D call: TRBD1 (6 bases). V lost 4 bases and J lost 1, with 7 bases in between. Germline lookup yields CDR1 SEHNR and CDR2 FQNEAQ (reference sequence). The length of the CDR3 is 14 residues. DNA for the CDR3: TGTGCCAGCAGCTACAGGGAAACTAATGAAAAACTGTTTTTT. It specifies CASSYRETNEKLFF. Together with reference TRBV7-9 and TRBJ1-4, the CDR3 gives the full variable domain: DTGVSQNPRHKITKRGQNVTFRCDPISEHNRLYWYRQTLGQGPEFLTYFQNEAQLEKSRLLSDRFSAERPKGSFSTLEIQRTEQGDSAMYLCASSYRETNEKLFFGSGTQLSVL.

The V call is TRBV19, the J call TRBJ1-1, with 7 bases lining up with TRBD1. J gave up 4 bases and V 8 bases, and 7 bases lay outside the gene matches. This CDR3 is built from 13 residues. CDR1 and CDR2 from the germline V gene are LNHDA and SQIVND (reference sequence). The CDR3 coding sequence is TGTGCCAGTCAGACAGGGCGGAGCACTGAAGCTTTCTTT. It encodes CASQTGRSTEAFF.

This clone was seen more than once but under ten times. The V and J genes are TRBV7-9 and TRBJ1-4, with 7 positions matching TRBD1. Germline V CDR1 and CDR2: SEHNR, FQNEAQ (reference sequence). J lost 11 bases, V lost 1 base, and 7 bases had no gene match. The length of the CDR3 is 14 residues. In DNA form, the CDR3 reads TGTGCCAGCAGCTTAGGACAGGGCATTGGGAAACTGTTTTTT. Translating it yields CASSLGQGIGKLFF.

V gene TRBV11-2 combines with J gene TRBJ2-1, with a weak D call TRBD2 (6 bases). Trimming took 6 bases from V and 1 from J, leaving 16 bases between them. The CDR3 sequence is 16 residues long. Germline V CDR1 and CDR2: SGHAT, FQNNGV. The CDR3 DNA sequence: TGTGCCAGCAGTAGGACTGGGGGAGGTTCCTACAATGAGCAGTTCTTC. This gives the protein CASSRTGGGSYNEQFF.

J is TRBJ1-2 and V is TRBV6-1, with 7 bases fitting TRBD1. With V trimmed by 7 bases and J by 1 base, 9 bases remained unmatched. Germline V gene data show CDR1 as MNHNS and CDR2 as SASEGT. This CDR3 comprises 15 residues. In DNA, the CDR3 is TGTGCCAGCAAGACCGGGACAGCAATTAACTATGGCTACACCTTC. Encoded protein: CASKTGTAINYGYTF.

The CDR3: CASSLDRGRGYGYTF. The DNA for the CDR3 is TGTGCCAGCAGCTTAGATAGAGGCAGGGGCTATGGCTACACCTTC. The chain carries TRBV11-2 and TRBJ1-2; D possibly corresponds to TRBD1 (6 bases). The CDR3 extends over 15 amino acids. The germline V and J ends were trimmed by 0 bases and 4 bases, with 12 bases remaining between them. In germline, CDR1 is SGHAT, CDR2 FQNNGV.

This chain joins TRBV30 and TRBJ2-5; D possibly corresponds to TRBD2 (6 bases). Germline V gene sequence: CDR1 GTSNPN, CDR2 SVGIG (reference sequence). CDR3 size: 15 residues. V lost 1 base to trimming and J lost 4 bases, with 16 bases between them. The CDR3 protein is CAWSGAGSGRETQYF. The CDR3 DNA is TGTGCCTGGAGTGGGGCGGGATCGGGTCGAGAGACCCAGTACTTC.

The V and J genes are TRBV5-1 and TRBJ2-7; the match to TRBD1 covers 7 bases. The CDR3 is made up of 15 amino acids. Germline V lookup: CDR1 SGHRS, CDR2 YFSETQ. The junction had 11 bases not matched to a gene; V was cut back by 4 bases and J by 4 bases. The CDR3 coding sequence is TGCGCCAGCAGCCCACGACAGGGTCCCCTATACGAGCAGTACTTC. It specifies CASSPRQGPLYEQYF.

The chain combines TRBV25-1 with TRBJ1-2; D might be TRBD1 (5 bases). Trimming removed 4 bases at V and 4 bases at J, with 13 bases between. This CDR3 region has 14 residues. Germline V gene data show CDR1 as MGHDK and CDR2 as SYGVNS. Here the CDR3 reads CASSATGRGYGYTF. The CDR3 region has the DNA TGTGCCAGCAGTGCAACAGGACGGGGCTATGGCTACACCTTC.

The gene calls are TRBV30 and TRBJ2-1, with TRBD1 as a possible D gene (6 bases). Germline V gives CDR1 GTSNPN, CDR2 SVGIG (reference sequence). Trimming removed 5 bases from V and 8 bases from J, with 13 bases in between. The CDR3 runs to 12 residues. CDR3 residues: CAWSGGPYEQFF. The CDR3 region has the DNA TGTGCCTGGTCTGGGGGCCCCTATGAGCAGTTCTTC.

J is TRBJ1-4 and V is TRBV5-4; unclear D gene. The CDR3 contains 14 residues. V shed 0 bases and J shed 5 bases, with 8 bases lying between them. Germline lookup yields CDR1 SGHNT and CDR2 YYREEE (reference sequence). The CDR3 is CASSLDSYNEKLFF. The CDR3 DNA sequence: TGTGCCAGCAGCTTGGACTCTTACAATGAAAAACTGTTTTTT. The whole variable domain, filled in from reference TRBV5-4 and TRBJ1-4, reads ETGVTQSPTHLIKTRGQQVTLRCSSQSGHNTVSWYQQALGQGPQFIFQYYREEENGRGNFPPRFSGLQFPNYSSELNVNALELDDSALYLCASSLDSYNEKLFFGSGTQLSVL.

The chain uses TRBV4-2 and TRBJ1-2; 8 bases map to TRBD1. CDR3 size: 16 residues. V gave up 5 bases and J gave up 4 bases; unmatched junction bases: 12. The germline gives CDR1 LGHNA, CDR2 YNFKEQ. CDR3 nucleotides: TGTGCCAGCAGCTCCGGAGGTACAGGGGGGGTCTATGGCTACACCTTC. Residues: CASSSGGTGGVYGYTF.

J is TRBJ2-5 and V is TRBV5-4, with D possibly matching TRBD2 (7 bases). Germline assignment: CDR1 SGHNT and CDR2 YYREEE (reference sequence). V shed 4 bases and J shed 2 bases, with 18 bases lying between them. This CDR3 is 16 amino acids long. The chain's CDR3 is CASSPRGGPAQETQYF. CDR3 DNA sequence: TGTGCCAGCAGCCCGAGGGGGGGTCCGGCACAAGAGACCCAGTACTTC.

The chain combines TRBV30 with TRBJ2-3, with TRBD1 matching over 7 bases. Germline V CDR1 and CDR2: GTSNPN, SVGIG (reference sequence). This CDR3 has 15 amino acids. V lost 3 bases to trimming and J lost 2 bases; unmatched junction nucleotides: 8. CDR3 sequence (DNA): TGTGCCTGGAGCGAAGGGGGACAGCACACAGATACGCAGTATTTT. Amino acids: CAWSEGGQHTDTQYF. Full variable domain (rest looked up from reference TRBV30 and TRBJ2-3): SQTIHQWPATLVQPVGSPLSLECTVEGTSNPNLYWYRQAAGRGLQLLFYSVGIGQISSEVPQNLSASRPQDRQFILSSKKLLLSDSGFYLCAWSEGGQHTDTQYFGPGTRLTVL.

Regarding this clone: This specimen includes other DNA sequences encoding the same CDR3. The chain recombines TRBV6-5 with TRBJ2-5; D gene uncertain. This CDR3 comprises 12 residues. V lost 5 bases and J 5 bases, leaving 9 bases between the germline ends. CDR1 and CDR2 (germline): MNHEY, SVGAGI. CDR3 DNA: TGTGCCAGCAGTCCCGGCAGTGAGACCCAGTACTTC. This codes for CASSPGSETQYF.

The rearrangement joins TRBV5-4 to TRBJ2-3; D is unclear. CDR1 and CDR2 (germline): SGHNT, YYREEE (reference sequence). Trimming pared 4 bases from V and 1 base from J, leaving 7 bases between. The CDR3 extends over 13 amino acids. CDR3 region: CASSLMGTDTQYF. The CDR3 coding sequence is TGTGCCAGCAGCCTTATGGGCACAGATACGCAGTATTTT.

As to this clone: Within the sample, other DNA sequences also encode this same CDR3. The chain combines TRBV5-1 with TRBJ2-3; TRBD2 might be the D (6 bases). The CDR3 sequence is 16 residues long. The germline V gene encodes CDR1 SGHRS and CDR2 YFSETQ. With 0 bases removed from V and 1 base from J, the gap between germline ends came to 12 bases. CDR3 sequence: CASSLGPASGTDTQYF. CDR3 DNA sequence: TGCGCCAGCAGCTTGGGGCCGGCTAGCGGCACAGATACGCAGTATTTT.

This chain uses TRBV9 with TRBJ2-5; the match to TRBD1 covers 11 bases. Germline assignment: CDR1 SGDLS and CDR2 YYNGEE. Trimming cost V 4 bases and J 1 base; bases outside gene matches: 3. The CDR3 covers 15 residues. CDR3 sequence (DNA): TGTGCCAGCAGCCCCGGGACAGGGGGCCAAGAGACCCAGTACTTC. Its protein product is CASSPGTGGQETQYF.

The V call is TRBV5-4, the J call TRBJ2-5; D assignment may be TRBD1 or TRBD2 (5 bases each). The V and J ends lost 2 bases and 1 base respectively, with 12 bases between them. CDR1 and CDR2 from the germline V gene are SGHNT and YYREEE (reference sequence). This CDR3 has 15 amino acids. The CDR3 DNA follows: TGTGCCAGCAGCTTCCCTACAGGAGGCCAAGAGACCCAGTACTTC. This codes for CASSFPTGGQETQYF. The entire variable domain, with the rest obtained from reference TRBV5-4 and TRBJ2-5, is as follows: ETGVTQSPTHLIKTRGQQVTLRCSSQSGHNTVSWYQQALGQGPQFIFQYYREEENGRGNFPPRFSGLQFPNYSSELNVNALELDDSALYLCASSFPTGGQETQYFGPGTRLLVL.

V and J are TRBV7-2 and TRBJ1-2; possible D gene TRBD1, 5 bases. The CDR3 length is 16 residues. The germline V gene has CDR1 SGHTA and CDR2 FQGNSA. V shed 5 bases and J shed 2 bases, with 18 bases lying between them. CDR3 residues: CASSAYTRASNYGYTF. The CDR3 coding sequence is TGTGCCAGCAGCGCCTACACCAGGGCTTCAAACTATGGCTACACCTTC.